The 5 T cell receptor beta chains reported below all come from one sample, sequenced in a study of CD8 T cells in Susac syndrome. When the RNA was reverse transcribed, random hexamers were used with an input of about 0.5 to 1 ug. MiXCR was run by TCRdb on the immunoSEQ multiplex PCR reads, yielding one entry per CDR3 protein. The sample includes just over 150,000 distinct CDR3 sequences, around 96% seen only once; the top ten take approximately 0.17%. The sample taken for sequencing was CD4+ T cells from PBMCs. These receptors originate from a human donor with Susac syndrome.

The chain links TRBV19 to TRBJ1-5, with D unresolved. Per germline, CDR1 LNHDA and CDR2 SQIVND (reference sequence). Trimming took off 0 bases at V and 9 bases at J, with 12 bases between the two ends. The CDR3 runs to 14 residues. The CDR3 DNA reads TGTGCCAGTAGTATAGATTCCTTGGGTCGGCCCCAGCATTTT. Protein product: CASSIDSLGRPQHF.

V usage is TRBV7-9 and J usage is TRBJ1-1; the D is unclear. CDR3 length: 13 residues. Looked up from germline, CDR1 is SEHNR and CDR2 is FQNEAQ (reference sequence). The V end was cut by 4 bases, the J end by 4 bases, with 10 bases between. CDR3 coding DNA: TGTGCCAGCAGCTCCTCGATGCGCACTGAAGCTTTCTTT. Translating it yields CASSSSMRTEAFF.

The chain joins TRBV7-3 to TRBJ2-3, with a tentative D call TRBD1 (7 bases). CDR1 and CDR2 (germline): SGHTA, FQGTGA. The V end lost 7 bases, the J end lost 6 bases, and 17 bases lay between the germline ends. CDR3 size: 14 residues. Here the CDR3 DNA reads TGTGCCAGCACCCAGGGGGGCCTGGGGGATACGCAGTATTTT. Translating gives CASTQGGLGDTQYF.

This rearrangement joins TRBV7-9 to TRBJ2-5; D gene unclear. The CDR3 sequence is 13 residues long. Trimming stripped 5 bases from V and 5 bases from J, with 12 bases between. CDR1 SEHNR and CDR2 FQNEAQ come from the germline V gene (reference sequence). The CDR3 reads CASSLGYTETQYF. CDR3 DNA: TGTGCCAGCAGCCTCGGGTACACGGAGACCCAGTACTTC.

The chain has TRBV29-1 and TRBJ1-2, with 9 bases fitting TRBD1. V lost 7 bases to trimming and J lost 4 bases; unmatched junction nucleotides: 10. CDR1 is SQVTM, CDR2 ANQGSEA, per germline. The CDR3 sequence is 14 residues long. CDR3 loop: CSADPRGQGYGYTF. CDR3 nucleotide sequence: TGCAGCGCAGACCCTCGGGGACAGGGCTATGGCTACACCTTC.